This entry concerns a single T cell receptor beta chain. Trimming pared 0 bases from V and 3 bases from J, leaving 9 bases between. The CDR3 runs to 14 residues. Per germline, CDR1 MNHNY and CDR2 SVGAGI (reference sequence). The data originate from a study of blood T cell repertoires in COVID-19. Study processing details: Reference gene primer amplification gave nucleated cell count estimates. Produced via immunoSEQ multiplex PCR; TCRdb's table is partial and in-frame only. The V and J calls and clone size were taken over from that table, and D and trimming were inferred from the DNA. Of around 95,000 clones listed, about 84% are singletons.

The J gene is TRBJ2-7, the V gene TRBV6-6, with a possible D match to TRBD2 (6 bases). This TCR came from a human donor in a cohort sampled during active COVID-19. The sample consisted of peripheral blood. The CDR3 here is CASSYSAGGYEQYF. The CDR3 DNA reads TGTGCCAGCAGTTACTCGGCCGGGGGCTACGAGCAGTACTTC.